A selection of T cell receptor beta chains follows, all from one sample in a study of T-cell memory formation after mild COVID-19. TCRdb re-analysed the 5' RACE reads in MiXCR, keeping a single row per CDR3 protein. The sample has some 120,000 distinct CDR3 sequences, about a sixth seen once; the top ten hold approximately 4.7%. Sequenced input: PBMCs or a T cell subset sorted from them (not recorded which). The receptors derive from a young man who had mild COVID-19 (a few samples of this study predate the infection). Cell type and time point are not known. CDR3s include the opening cysteine and the closing phenylalanine or tryptophan. The D gene is left open where the match is weak. Clone size appears in some rows only: once, few, many, or a class for an expanded clone.

abundance	d_gene	j_gene	v_gene	CDR3aa	CDR3nt
few	.	TRBJ1-1	TRBV5-1	CASSDPGKAAFF	TGCGCCAGCAGCGATCCAGGGAAGGCAGCTTTCTTT
few	TRBD1	TRBJ2-2	TRBV5-1	CASSLDWTGETGELFF	TGCGCCAGCAGCTTGGATTGGACAGGGGAAACCGGGGAGCTGTTTTTT
.	.	TRBJ2-5	TRBV5-4	CASSLDRGGEETQYF	TGTGCCAGCAGCTTGGACAGGGGAGGAGAAGAGACCCAGTACTTC
.	TRBD1	TRBJ2-5	TRBV7-7	CASSFGGQARETQYF	TGTGCTAGCAGCTTCGGCGGACAGGCGAGGGAGACCCAGTACTTC
few	TRBD1	TRBJ1-5	TRBV2	CASRWDRWGNQPQHF	TGTGCCAGCAGATGGGACAGGTGGGGCAATCAGCCCCAGCATTTT
few	.	TRBJ1-4	TRBV24-1	CATSRTAGEKLFF	TGTGCCACCAGCAGGACAGCAGGTGAAAAACTGTTTTTT
few	TRBD1	TRBJ2-5	TRBV20-1	CSARRLADRGRETQYF	TGCAGTGCGAGAAGACTCGCGGACAGGGGGAGGGAGACCCAGTACTTC
few	.	TRBJ2-7	TRBV12-3/TRBV12-4	CASSWTGLSYEQYF	TGTGCCAGCAGCTGGACGGGCCTCTCCTACGAGCAGTACTTC
few	.	TRBJ1-2	TRBV20-1	CSARRNRVGYTF	TGCAGTGCTAGACGGAACAGGGTCGGCTACACCTTC
few	.	TRBJ2-1	TRBV5-1	CASSLELGYNEQFF	TGCGCCAGCAGCTTGGAGCTGGGATACAATGAGCAGTTCTTC
few	TRBD2	TRBJ2-1	TRBV11-2	CASSMTSGASEQFF	TGTGCCAGCAGCATGACTAGCGGGGCTAGTGAGCAGTTCTTC
.	.	TRBJ2-4	TRBV4-3	CASSHRSRLGTENIQYF	TGCGCCAGCAGCCACCGAAGCAGACTCGGGACGGAAAACATTCAGTACTTC
few	.	TRBJ2-3	TRBV7-7	CASSLAEGDTQYF	TGTGCTAGCAGCTTAGCGGAGGGAGATACGCAGTATTTT
.	.	TRBJ2-1	TRBV7-6	CASSLGALRGGYNEQFF	TGTGCCAGCAGCTTAGGGGCCTTGAGGGGGGGTTACAATGAGCAGTTCTTC
few	TRBD1	TRBJ1-2	TRBV6-6	CASSPTGADGYTF	TGTGCCAGCAGCCCGACAGGGGCGGATGGCTACACCTTC
few	.	TRBJ2-3	TRBV12-3/TRBV12-4	CASSLSTMSDTQYF	TGTGCCAGCAGTTTATCCACAATGTCAGATACGCAGTATTTT
.	TRBD2	TRBJ2-6	TRBV12-3/TRBV12-4	CASSSLLATSGANVLTF	TGTGCCAGCAGTTCTCTACTAGCGACCTCTGGGGCCAACGTCCTGACTTTC
.	TRBD2	TRBJ2-5	TRBV27	CASSLSAGGPGVETQYF	TGTGCCAGCAGTTTATCCGCGGGGGGCCCCGGGGTGGAGACCCAGTACTTC
.	.	TRBJ1-5	TRBV12-3/TRBV12-4	CASSYDVGWAGPQHF	TGTGCCAGCAGTTATGATGTCGGGTGGGCTGGGCCCCAGCATTTT
.	TRBD2	TRBJ2-3	TRBV30	CAWSVWAGGSTDTQYF	TGTGCCTGGAGTGTGTGGGCGGGGGGGAGCACAGATACGCAGTATTTT